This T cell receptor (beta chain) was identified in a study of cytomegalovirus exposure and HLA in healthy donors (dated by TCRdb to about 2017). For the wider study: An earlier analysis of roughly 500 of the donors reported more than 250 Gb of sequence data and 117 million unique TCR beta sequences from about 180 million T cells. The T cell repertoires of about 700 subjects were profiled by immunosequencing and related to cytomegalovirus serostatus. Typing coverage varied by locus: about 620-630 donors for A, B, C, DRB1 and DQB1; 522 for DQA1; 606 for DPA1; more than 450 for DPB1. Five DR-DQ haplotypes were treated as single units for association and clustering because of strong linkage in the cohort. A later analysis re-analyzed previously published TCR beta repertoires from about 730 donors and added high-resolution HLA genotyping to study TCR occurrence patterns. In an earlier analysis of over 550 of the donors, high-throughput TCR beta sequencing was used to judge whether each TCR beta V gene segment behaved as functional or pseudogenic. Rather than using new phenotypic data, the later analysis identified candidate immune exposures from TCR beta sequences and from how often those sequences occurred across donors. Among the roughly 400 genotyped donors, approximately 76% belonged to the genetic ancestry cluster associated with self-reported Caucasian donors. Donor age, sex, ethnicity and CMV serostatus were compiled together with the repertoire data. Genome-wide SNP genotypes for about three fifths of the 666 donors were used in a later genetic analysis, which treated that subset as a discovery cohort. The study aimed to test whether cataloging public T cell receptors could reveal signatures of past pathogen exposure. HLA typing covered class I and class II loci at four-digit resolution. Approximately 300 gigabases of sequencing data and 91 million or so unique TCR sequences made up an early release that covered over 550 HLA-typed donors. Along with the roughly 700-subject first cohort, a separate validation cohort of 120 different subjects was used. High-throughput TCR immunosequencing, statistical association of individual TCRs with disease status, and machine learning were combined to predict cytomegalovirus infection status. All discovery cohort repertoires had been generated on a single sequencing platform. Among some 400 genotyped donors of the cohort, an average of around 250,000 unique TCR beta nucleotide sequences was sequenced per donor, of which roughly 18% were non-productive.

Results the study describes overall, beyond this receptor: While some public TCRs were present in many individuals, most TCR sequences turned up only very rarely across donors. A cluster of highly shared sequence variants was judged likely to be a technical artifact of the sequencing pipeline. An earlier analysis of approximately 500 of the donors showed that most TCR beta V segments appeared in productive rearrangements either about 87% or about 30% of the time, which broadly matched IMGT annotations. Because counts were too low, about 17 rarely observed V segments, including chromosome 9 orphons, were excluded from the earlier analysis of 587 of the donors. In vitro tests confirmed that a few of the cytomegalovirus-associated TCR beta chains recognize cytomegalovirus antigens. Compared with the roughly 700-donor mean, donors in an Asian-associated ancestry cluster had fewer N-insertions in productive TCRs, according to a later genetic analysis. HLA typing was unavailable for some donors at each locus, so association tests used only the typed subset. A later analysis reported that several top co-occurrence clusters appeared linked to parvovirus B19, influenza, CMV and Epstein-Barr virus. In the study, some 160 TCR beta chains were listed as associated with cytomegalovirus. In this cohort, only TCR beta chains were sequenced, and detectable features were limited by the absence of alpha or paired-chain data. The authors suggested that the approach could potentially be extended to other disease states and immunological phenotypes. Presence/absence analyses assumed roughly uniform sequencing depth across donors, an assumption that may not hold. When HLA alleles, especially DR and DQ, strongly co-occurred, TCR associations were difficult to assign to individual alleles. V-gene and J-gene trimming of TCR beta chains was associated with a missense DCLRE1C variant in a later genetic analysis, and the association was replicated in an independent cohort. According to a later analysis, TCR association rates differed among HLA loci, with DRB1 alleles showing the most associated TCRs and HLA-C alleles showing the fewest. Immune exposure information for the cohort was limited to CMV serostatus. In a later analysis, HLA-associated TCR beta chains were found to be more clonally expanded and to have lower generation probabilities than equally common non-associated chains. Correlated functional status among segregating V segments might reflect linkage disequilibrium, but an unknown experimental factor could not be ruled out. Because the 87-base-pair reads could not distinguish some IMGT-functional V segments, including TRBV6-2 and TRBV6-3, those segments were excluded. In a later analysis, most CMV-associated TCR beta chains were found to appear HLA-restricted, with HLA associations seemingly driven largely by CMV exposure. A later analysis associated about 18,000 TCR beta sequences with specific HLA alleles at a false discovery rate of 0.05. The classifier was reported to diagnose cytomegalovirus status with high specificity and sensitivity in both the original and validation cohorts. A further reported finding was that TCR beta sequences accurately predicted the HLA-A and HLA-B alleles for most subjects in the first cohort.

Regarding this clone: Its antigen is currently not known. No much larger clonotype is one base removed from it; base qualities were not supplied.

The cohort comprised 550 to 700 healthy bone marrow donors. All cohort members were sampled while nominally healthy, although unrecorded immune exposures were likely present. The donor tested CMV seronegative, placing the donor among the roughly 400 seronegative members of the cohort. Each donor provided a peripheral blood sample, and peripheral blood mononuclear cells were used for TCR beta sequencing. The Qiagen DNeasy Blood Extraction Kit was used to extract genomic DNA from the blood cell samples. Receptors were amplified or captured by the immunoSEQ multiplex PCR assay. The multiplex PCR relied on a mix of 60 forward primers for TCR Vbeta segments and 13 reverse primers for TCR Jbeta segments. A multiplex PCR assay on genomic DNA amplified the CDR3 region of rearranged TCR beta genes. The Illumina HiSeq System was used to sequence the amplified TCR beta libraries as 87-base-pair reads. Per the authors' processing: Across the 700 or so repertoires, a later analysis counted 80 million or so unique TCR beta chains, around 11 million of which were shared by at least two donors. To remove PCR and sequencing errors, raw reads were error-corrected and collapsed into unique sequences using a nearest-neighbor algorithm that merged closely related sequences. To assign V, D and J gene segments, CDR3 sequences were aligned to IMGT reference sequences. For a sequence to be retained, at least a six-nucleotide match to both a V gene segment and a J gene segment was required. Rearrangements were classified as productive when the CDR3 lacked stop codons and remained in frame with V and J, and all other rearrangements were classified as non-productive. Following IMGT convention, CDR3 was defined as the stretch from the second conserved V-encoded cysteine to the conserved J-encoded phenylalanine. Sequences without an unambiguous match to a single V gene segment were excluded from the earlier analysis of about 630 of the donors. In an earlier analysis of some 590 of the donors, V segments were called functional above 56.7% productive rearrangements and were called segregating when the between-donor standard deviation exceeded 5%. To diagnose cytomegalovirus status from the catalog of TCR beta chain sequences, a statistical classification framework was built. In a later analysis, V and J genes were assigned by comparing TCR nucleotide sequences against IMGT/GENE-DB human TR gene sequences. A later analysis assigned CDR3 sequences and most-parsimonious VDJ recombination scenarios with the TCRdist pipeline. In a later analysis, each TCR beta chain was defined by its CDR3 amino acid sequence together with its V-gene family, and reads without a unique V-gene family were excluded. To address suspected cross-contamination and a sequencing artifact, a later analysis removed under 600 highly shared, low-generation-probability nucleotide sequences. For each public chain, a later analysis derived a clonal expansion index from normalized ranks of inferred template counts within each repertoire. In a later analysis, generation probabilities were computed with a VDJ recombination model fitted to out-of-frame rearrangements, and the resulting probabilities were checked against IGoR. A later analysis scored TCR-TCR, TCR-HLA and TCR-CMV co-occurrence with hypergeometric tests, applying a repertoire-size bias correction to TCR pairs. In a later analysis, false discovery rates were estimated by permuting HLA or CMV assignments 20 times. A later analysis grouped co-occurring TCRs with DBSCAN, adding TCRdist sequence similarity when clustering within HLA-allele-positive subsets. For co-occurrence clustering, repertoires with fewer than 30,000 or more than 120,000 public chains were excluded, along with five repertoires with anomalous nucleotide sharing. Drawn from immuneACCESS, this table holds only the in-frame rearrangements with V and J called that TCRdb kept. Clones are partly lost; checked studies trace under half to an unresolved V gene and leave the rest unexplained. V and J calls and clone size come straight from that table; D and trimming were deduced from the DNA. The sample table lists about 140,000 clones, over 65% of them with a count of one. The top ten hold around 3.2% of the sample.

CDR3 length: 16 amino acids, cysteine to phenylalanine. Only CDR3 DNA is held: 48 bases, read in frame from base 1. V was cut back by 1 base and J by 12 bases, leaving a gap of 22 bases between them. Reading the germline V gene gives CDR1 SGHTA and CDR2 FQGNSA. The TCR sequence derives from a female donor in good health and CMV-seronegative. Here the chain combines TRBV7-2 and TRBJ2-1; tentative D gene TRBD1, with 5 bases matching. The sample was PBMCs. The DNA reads TGTGCCAGCAGCTTAGGTAGGACATCTCTTGATCATGGGCAGTTCTTC. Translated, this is CASSLGRTSLDHGQFF.